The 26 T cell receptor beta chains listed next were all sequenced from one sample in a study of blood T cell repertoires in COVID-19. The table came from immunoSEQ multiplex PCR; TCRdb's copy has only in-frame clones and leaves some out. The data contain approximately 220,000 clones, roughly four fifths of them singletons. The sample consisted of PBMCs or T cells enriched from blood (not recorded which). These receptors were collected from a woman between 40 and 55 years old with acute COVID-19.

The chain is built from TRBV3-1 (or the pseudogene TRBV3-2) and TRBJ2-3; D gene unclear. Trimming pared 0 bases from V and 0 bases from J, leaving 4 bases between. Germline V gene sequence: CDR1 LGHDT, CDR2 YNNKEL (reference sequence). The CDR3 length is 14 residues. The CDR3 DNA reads TGTGCCAGCAGCCAAGATCCGAGCACAGATACGCAGTATTTT. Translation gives CASSQDPSTDTQYF.

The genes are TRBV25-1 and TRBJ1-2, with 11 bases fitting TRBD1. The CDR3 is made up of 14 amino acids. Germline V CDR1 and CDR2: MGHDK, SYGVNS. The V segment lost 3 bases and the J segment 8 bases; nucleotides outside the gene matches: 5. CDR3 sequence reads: CASSDPGQGEGYTF. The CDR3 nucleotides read TGTGCCAGCAGTGACCCGGGACAGGGGGAGGGCTACACCTTC.

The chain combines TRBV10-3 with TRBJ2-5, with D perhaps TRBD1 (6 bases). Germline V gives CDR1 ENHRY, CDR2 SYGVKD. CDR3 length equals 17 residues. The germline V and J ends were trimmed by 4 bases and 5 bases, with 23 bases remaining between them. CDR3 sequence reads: CAISGSHGQGSRETQYF. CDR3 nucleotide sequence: TGTGCCATCAGTGGGTCCCATGGTCAGGGGTCGAGGGAGACCCAGTACTTC.

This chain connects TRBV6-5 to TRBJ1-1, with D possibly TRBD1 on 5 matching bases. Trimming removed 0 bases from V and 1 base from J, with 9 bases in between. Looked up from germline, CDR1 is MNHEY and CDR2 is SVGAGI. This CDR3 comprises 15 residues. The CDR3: CASSYSAGPNTEAFF. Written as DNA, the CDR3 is TGTGCCAGCAGTTACTCCGCGGGGCCGAACACTGAAGCTTTCTTT.

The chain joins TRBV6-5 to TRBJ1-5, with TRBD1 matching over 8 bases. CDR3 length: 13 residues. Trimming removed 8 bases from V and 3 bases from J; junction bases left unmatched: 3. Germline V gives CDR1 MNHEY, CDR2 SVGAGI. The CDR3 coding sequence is TGTGCCAGCGGGGACAGGTACAATCAGCCCCAGCATTTT. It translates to CASGDRYNQPQHF.

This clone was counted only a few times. CDR3 in amino acids: CATRTGPLPTDTQYF. For the CDR3, the DNA is TGTGCCACGAGAACAGGGCCCCTCCCCACAGATACGCAGTATTTT. This chain connects TRBV5-5 to TRBJ2-3, with D perhaps TRBD1 (6 bases). Trimming removed 9 bases from V and 2 bases from J, with 19 bases in between. The CDR3 spans 15 residues. Per germline, CDR1 SGHKS and CDR2 YYEKEE (reference sequence). Based on the CDR3 plus reference TRBV5-5 and TRBJ2-3, the full variable domain is DAGVTQSPTHLIKTRGQQVTLRCSPISGHKSVSWYQQVLGQGPQFIFQYYEKEERGRGNFPDRFSARQFPNYSSELNVNALLLGDSALYLCATRTGPLPTDTQYFGPGTRLTVL.

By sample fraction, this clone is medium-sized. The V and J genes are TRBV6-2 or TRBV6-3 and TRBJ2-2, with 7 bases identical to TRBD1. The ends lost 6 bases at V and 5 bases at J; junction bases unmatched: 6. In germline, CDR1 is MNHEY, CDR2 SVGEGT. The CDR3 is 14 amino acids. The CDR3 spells CASSSGTATGELFF. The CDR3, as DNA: TGTGCCAGCAGCTCCGGGACAGCGACCGGGGAGCTGTTTTTT.

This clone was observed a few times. CDR3 nucleotides: TGTGCCAGCAGTTACTATTCTCCGGGACATCGTTATGGCTACACCTTC. Residues: CASSYYSPGHRYGYTF. This chain connects TRBV6-2 or TRBV6-3 to TRBJ1-2, with D maybe TRBD1 (6 bases). V dropped 1 base and J dropped 5 bases, with 17 bases sitting between them. From germline, CDR1 is MNHEY and CDR2 SVGEGT. CDR3 length equals 16 residues.

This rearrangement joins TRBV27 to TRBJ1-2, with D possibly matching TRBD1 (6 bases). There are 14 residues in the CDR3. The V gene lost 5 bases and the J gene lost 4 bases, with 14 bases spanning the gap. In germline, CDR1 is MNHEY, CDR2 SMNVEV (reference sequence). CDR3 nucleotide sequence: TGTGCCAGCAGTATGACAGGAAGAGGCTATGGCTACACCTTC. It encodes CASSMTGRGYGYTF.

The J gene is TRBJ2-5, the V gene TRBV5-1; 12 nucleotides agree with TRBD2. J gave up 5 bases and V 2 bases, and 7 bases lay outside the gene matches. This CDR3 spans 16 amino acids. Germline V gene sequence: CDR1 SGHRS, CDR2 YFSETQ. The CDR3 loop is CASSLGLAGPPETQYF. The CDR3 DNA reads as TGCGCCAGCAGCTTAGGACTAGCGGGGCCCCCGGAGACCCAGTACTTC. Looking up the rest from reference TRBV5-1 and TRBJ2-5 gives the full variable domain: KAGVTQTPRYLIKTRGQQVTLSCSPISGHRSVSWYQQTPGQGLQFLFEYFSETQRNKGNFPGRFSGRQFSNSRSEMNVSTLELGDSALYLCASSLGLAGPPETQYFGPGTRLLVL.

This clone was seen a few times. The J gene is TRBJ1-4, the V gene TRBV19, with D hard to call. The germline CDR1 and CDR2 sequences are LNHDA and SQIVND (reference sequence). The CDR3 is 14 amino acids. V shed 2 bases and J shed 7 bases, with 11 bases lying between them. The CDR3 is CASSITVNGEKLFF. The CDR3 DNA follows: TGTGCCAGTAGTATAACGGTAAATGGTGAAAAACTGTTTTTT.

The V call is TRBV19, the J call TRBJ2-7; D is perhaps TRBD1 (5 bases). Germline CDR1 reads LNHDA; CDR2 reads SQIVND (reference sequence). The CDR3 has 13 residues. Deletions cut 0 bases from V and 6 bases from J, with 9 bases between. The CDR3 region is CASSIDGAGEQYF. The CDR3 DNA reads TGTGCCAGTAGTATAGATGGGGCTGGCGAGCAGTACTTC.

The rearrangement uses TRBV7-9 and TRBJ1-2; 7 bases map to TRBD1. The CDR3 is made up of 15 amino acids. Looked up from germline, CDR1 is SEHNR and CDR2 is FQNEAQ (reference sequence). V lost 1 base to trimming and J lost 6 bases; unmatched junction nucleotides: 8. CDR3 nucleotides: TGTGCCAGCAGCTTAGTAGGACAGGTTTTGGATGGCTACACCTTC. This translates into CASSLVGQVLDGYTF.

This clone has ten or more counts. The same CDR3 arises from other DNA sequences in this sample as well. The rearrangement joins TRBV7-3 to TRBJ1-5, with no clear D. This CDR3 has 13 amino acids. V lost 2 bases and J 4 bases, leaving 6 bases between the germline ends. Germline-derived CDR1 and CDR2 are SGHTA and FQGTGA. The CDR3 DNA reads TGTGCCAGCAGCTTAGGGCCTAATCAGCCCCAGCATTTT. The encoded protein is CASSLGPNQPQHF.

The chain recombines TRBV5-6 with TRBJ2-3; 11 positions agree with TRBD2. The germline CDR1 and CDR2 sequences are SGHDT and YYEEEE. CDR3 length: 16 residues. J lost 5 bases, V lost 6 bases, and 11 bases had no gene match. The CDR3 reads CASTFGTSGRGDTQYF. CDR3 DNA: TGTGCCAGCACCTTTGGGACTAGCGGACGGGGAGATACGCAGTATTTT.

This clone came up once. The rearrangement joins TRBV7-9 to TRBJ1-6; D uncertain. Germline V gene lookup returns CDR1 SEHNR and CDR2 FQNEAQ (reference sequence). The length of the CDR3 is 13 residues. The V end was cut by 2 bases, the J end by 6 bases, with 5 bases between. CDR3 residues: CASSLTINSPLHF. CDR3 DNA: TGTGCCAGCAGCTTAACAATTAATTCACCCCTCCACTTT.

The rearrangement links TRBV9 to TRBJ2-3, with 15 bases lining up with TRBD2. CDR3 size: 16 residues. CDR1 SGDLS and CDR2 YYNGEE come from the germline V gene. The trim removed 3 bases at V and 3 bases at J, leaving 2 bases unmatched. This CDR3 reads CASSGTSGGATDTQYF. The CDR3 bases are TGTGCCAGCAGCGGGACTAGCGGGGGGGCGACAGATACGCAGTATTTT.

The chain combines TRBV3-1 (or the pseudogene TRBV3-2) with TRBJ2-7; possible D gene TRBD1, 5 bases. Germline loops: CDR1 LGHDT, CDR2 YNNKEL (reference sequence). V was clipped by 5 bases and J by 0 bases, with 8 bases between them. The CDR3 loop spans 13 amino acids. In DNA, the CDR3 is TGTGCCAGCAGCTCAGACAGCTCCTACGAGCAGTACTTC. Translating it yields CASSSDSSYEQYF.

The CDR3 DNA follows: TGTGCCAGCAGTTCATCGGCAGCGGGAGTACGTGAGCAGTTCTTC. Translation: CASSSSAAGVREQFF. The chain links TRBV27 to TRBJ2-1, with 8 bases matching TRBD2. Germline CDR1 and CDR2: MNHEY and SMNVEV (reference sequence). The CDR3 contains 15 residues. V dropped 4 bases and J dropped 9; count of bases not matched to a gene: 11.

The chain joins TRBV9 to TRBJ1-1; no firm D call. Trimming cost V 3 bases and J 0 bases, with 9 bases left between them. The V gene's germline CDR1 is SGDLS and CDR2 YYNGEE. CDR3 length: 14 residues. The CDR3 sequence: CASSAQVMNTEAFF. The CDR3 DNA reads TGTGCCAGCAGCGCACAAGTAATGAACACTGAAGCTTTCTTT.

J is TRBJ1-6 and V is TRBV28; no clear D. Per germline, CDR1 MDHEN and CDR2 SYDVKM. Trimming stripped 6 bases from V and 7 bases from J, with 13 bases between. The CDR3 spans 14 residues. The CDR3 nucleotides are TGTGCCAGCAGCAAACACAGTCTCAATTCACCCCTCCACTTT. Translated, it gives CASSKHSLNSPLHF.

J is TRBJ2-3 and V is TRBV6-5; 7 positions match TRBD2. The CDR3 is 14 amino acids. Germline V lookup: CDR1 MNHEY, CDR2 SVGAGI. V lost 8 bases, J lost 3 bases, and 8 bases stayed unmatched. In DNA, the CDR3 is TGTGCCAGCCTGAAGCGGGGAGCTACAGATACGCAGTATTTT. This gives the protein CASLKRGATDTQYF.

CDR3 DNA: TGTGCCATCAGTGGGGCCAGCGGGACCTCCCAAGAGACCCAGTACTTC. Encoded protein: CAISGASGTSQETQYF. The gene calls are TRBV10-3 and TRBJ2-5, with 7 bases lining up with TRBD2. Germline CDR1 reads ENHRY; CDR2 reads SYGVKD. With 4 bases clipped from V and 1 base from J, the junction kept 9 bases outside the gene matches. The CDR3 loop spans 16 amino acids.

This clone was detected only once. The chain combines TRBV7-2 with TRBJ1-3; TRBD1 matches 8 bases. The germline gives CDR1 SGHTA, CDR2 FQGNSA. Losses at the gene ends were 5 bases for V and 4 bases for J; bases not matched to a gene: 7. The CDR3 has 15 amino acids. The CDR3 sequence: CASSLDRGVGNTIYF. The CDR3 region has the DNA TGTGCCAGCAGCCTTGACAGGGGCGTGGGAAACACCATATATTTT.

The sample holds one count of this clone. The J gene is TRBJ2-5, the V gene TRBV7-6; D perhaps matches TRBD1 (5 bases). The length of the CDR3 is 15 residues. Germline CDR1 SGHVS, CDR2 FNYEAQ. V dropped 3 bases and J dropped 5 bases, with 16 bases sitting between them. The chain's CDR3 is CASSLMGQGGETQYF. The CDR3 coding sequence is TGTGCCAGCAGCTTGATGGGCCAGGGCGGTGAGACCCAGTACTTC.

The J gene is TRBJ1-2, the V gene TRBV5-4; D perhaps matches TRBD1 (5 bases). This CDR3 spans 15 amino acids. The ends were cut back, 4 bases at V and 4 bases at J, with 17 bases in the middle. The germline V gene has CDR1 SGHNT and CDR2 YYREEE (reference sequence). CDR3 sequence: CASSGGGTLPYGYTF. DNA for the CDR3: TGTGCCAGCAGCGGCGGCGGGACTCTCCCCTATGGCTACACCTTC.